The entry below describes one T cell receptor (beta chain). This clonotype came up many times. Its recognized antigen is unknown. No base quality values were provided; no much bigger clone lies one nucleotide off. Based on the germline V gene, the CDR1 and CDR2 sequences are SNHLY and FYNNEI. Germline trimming: 4 bases from V, 9 bases from J; junction bases outside gene matches: 8. The CDR3 sequence holds 14 residues, the cysteine and phenylalanine included. Here the CDR3 DNA is all that survives: 42 bases in frame from base 1. The TCR beta CDR3 regions were amplified from RNA transcripts. A first-round RT-PCR of the TCR CDR3 used the HTBI primer set with the Qiagen OneStep RT-PCR kit. A second multiplex PCR round built the libraries, followed by size selection and purification. Sequencing of the libraries was done on an Illumina HiSeq2000 using paired-end 100 bp reads. For the original study's pipeline: SOAPnuke was used to process the raw data, throwing out any read that contained adapters or uncalled bases, had a mean Phred below 15, or lacked an exact constant-primer or identifier match. COPE v1.2.5 was used to merge the high-quality paired reads, and each unique nucleotide sequence was defined as a clonotype. MiTCR v1.1 was used to align the clonotypes against IMGT TRBV, TRBD and TRBJ reference segments. The analysis was restricted to V-J combinations with a frequency above 0.0001, which together covered around 99% of the repertoires. A TCS score was defined as the ratio of F50 (clonal expansion) to E x V (chaos), with BLOSUM62-based TCRdist applied between CDR3 peptides within each V-J. Welch's t-statistics and random forest reduced around 510 V-J features to 13, which were used in a naive Bayes classifier (R e1071). TCRdb reran the public reads through fastp at Q25 and MiXCR, keeping productive beta chains. One record per CDR3 amino acid sequence lists the most common genes and DNA. The V and J calls come from TCRdb's annotation, not from the publication. The sample data list about 270,000 distinct CDR3 sequences, and roughly 22% of these were observed just once. The ten most abundant clones make up around 32% of the sample.

This sample is part of a study of T cells in Graves' hyperthyroidism and ophthalmopathy (dated by TCRdb to the late 2010s). As for the study more broadly: Peripheral blood was collected at initial diagnosis, before any treatment. TCR Vbeta CDR3 sequencing of roughly 140 peripheral blood samples (43 ophthalmopathy, 75 to 80 hyperthyroidism and roughly 17 progressor patients) is reported in the paper. The roughly 91 discovery patients were randomly split 7:3 into training and test sets. To identify TCR V-J signatures that set the groups apart, the researchers used a discovery cohort of 90 to 100 patients, made up of 40 to 45 with Graves' ophthalmopathy and 57 with stable Graves' hyperthyroidism. An independent validation cohort of 18 to 20 hyperthyroidism patients and over 15 patients who later progressed to ophthalmopathy tested prospective prediction of ophthalmopathy. After blood sampling, hyperthyroidism patients were treated with methimazole at a starting dose of 30 mg daily, and ophthalmopathy patients were treated with high-dose intravenous methylprednisolone. Thyroid tissue and blood T-cell repertoires from six Graves' hyperthyroidism patients were also compared in the study. The investigation overall reported the following: In validation, progression to ophthalmopathy was predicted by the model with 70.59% sensitivity and about 72% specificity, a median of about 6 months before onset. Ophthalmopathy was separated from stable hyperthyroidism by a 13 V-J signature model, with approximately 89% sensitivity and about 81% specificity obtained in cross-validation and 80%/75% obtained in testing. Most expanded thyroid clonotypes (frequency above 0.001) were also detected in blood, suggesting blood repertoires may reflect thyroid immune responses. No statistical method was used to set the sample size in advance, and investigators knew the group allocation.

Ophthalmopathy patients had moderately to severely active disease, with a Clinical Activity Score of 3 or more, a NOSPECS grade of 4 or more, and a disease duration of less than 3 months. Patients with uncontrolled infections, other autoimmune diseases, pregnancy or lactation were excluded. Diagnoses were based on clinical symptoms, serum thyroxine and TRAb, thyroid ultrasound and orbital computed tomography. Ficoll-Paque density gradient centrifugation was used to isolate PBMCs from under 11 ml of fresh peripheral blood. Total RNA was extracted using Trizol reagent, and RNA quality was assessed on an Agilent 2100 Bioanalyzer.

The TCR was taken from a woman in her forties with Graves' ophthalmopathy. The sample consisted of blood. Rearrangement joined TRBV2 to TRBJ1-2, with 10 bases in between that match TRBD1. The DNA reads as follows: TGTGCCAGCAGTGGTGGGGACAGGGGAGTTAGCTACACCTTC. It is translated as CASSGGDRGVSYTF.